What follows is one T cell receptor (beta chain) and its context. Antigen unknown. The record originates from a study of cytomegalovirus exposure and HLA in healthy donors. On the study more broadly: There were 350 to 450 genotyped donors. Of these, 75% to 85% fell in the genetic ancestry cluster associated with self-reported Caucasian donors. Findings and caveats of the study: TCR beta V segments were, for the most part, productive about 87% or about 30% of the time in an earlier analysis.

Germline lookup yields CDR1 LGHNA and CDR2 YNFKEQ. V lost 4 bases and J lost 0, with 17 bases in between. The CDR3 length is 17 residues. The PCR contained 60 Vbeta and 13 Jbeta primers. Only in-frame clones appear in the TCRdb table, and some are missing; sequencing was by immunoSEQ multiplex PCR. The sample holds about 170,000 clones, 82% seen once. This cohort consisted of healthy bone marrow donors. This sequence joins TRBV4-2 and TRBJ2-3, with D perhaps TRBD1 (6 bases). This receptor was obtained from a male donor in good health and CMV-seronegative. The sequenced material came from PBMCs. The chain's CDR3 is CASSPRALGASTDTQYF. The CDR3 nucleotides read TGTGCCAGCAGCCCAAGGGCCCTGGGGGCTAGCACAGATACGCAGTATTTT.